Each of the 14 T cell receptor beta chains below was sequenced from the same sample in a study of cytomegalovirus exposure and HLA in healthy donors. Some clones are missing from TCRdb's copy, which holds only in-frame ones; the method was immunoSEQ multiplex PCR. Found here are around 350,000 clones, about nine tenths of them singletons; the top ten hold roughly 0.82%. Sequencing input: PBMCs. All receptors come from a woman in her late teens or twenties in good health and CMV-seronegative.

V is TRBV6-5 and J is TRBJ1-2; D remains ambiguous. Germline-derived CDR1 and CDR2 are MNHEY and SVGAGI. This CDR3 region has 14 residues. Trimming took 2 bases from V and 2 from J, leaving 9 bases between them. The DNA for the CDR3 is TGTGCCAGCAGTTACCCGGAGGTCAACTATGGCTACACCTTC. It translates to CASSYPEVNYGYTF.

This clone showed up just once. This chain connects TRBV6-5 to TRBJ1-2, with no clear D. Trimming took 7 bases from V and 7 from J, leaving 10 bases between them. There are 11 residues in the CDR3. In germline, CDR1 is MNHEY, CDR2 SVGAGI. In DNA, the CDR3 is TGTGCCAGCAAGATAGCGGGTGGCTACACCTTC. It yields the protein CASKIAGGYTF.

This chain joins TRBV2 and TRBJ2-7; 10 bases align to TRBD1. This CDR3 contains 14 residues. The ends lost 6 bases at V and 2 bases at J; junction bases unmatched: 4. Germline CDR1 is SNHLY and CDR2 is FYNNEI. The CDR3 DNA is TGTGCCAGCAGGAACGGACAGGGGGCCTACGAGCAGTACTTC. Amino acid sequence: CASRNGQGAYEQYF.

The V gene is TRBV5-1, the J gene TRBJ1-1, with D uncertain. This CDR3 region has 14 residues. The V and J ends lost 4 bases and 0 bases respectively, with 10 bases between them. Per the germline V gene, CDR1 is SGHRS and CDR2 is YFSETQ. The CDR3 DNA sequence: TGCGCCAGCAGCCCCAACAGCCTGAACACTGAAGCTTTCTTT. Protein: CASSPNSLNTEAFF.

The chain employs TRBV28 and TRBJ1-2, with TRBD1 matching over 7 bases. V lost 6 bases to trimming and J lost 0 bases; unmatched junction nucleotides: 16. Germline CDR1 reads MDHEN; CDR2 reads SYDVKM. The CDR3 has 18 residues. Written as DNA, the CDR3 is TGTGCCAGCAGCTCCACCATCCGGGACAGATGGTCTAACTATGGCTACACCTTC. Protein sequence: CASSSTIRDRWSNYGYTF.

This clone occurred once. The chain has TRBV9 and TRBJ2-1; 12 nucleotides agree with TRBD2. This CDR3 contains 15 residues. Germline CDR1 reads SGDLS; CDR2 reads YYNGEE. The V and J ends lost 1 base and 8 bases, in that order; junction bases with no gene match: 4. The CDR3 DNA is TGTGCCAGCAGCGTAAGGACTAGCGGGGCGCATGAGCAGTTCTTC. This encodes CASSVRTSGAHEQFF. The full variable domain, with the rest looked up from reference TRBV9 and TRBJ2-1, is DSGVTQTPKHLITATGQRVTLRCSPRSGDLSVYWYQQSLDQGLQFLIQYYNGEERAKGNILERFSAQQFPDLHSELNLSSLELGDSALYFCASSVRTSGAHEQFFGPGTRLTVL.

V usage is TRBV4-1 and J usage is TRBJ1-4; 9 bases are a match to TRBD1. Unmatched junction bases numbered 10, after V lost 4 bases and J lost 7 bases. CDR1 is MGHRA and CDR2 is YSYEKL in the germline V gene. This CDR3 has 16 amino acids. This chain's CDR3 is CASSRDPGQGGEKLFF. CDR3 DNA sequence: TGCGCCAGCAGCCGCGACCCGGGACAGGGTGGTGAAAAACTGTTTTTT.

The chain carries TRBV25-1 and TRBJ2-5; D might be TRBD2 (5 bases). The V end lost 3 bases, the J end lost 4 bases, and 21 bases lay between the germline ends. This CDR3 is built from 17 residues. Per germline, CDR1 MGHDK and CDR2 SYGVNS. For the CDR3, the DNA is TGTGCCAGCAGTGAGGTCTCTGTGGCTAGCTTCTTAGAGACCCAGTACTTC. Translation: CASSEVSVASFLETQYF.

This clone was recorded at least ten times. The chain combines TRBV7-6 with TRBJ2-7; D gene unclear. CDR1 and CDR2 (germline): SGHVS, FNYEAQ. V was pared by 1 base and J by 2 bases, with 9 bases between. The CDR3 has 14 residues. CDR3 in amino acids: CASSLGPGTYEQYF. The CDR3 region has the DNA TGTGCCAGCAGCTTAGGTCCGGGTACCTACGAGCAGTACTTC. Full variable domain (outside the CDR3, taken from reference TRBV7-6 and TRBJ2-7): GAGVSQSPRYKVTKRGQDVALRCDPISGHVSLYWYRQALGQGPEFLTYFNYEAQQDKSGLPNDRFSAERPEGSISTLTIQRTEQRDSAMYRCASSLGPGTYEQYFGPGTRLTVT.

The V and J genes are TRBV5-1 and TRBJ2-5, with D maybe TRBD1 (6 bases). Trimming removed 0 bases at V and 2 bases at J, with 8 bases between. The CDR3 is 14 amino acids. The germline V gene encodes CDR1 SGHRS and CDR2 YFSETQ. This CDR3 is CASSLAGVQETQYF. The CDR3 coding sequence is TGCGCCAGCAGCTTGGCAGGGGTGCAAGAGACCCAGTACTTC.

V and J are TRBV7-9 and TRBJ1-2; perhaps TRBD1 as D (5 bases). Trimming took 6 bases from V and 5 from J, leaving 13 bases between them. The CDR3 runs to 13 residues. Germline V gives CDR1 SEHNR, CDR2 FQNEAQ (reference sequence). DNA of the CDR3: TGTGCCAGCAGACGGACCCGGGGGTATGGCTACACCTTC. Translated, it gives CASRRTRGYGYTF.

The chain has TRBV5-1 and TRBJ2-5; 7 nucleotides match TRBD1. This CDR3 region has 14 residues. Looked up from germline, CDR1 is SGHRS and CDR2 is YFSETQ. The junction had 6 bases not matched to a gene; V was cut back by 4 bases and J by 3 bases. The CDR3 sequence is CASSRDSTEETQYF. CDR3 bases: TGCGCCAGCAGCCGGGACAGCACTGAAGAGACCCAGTACTTC.

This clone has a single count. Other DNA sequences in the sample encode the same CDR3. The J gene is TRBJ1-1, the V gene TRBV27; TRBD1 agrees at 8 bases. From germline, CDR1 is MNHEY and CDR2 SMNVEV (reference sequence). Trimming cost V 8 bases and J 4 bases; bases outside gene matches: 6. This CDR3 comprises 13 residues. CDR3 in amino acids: CASGQGAGTEAFF. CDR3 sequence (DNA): TGTGCCAGCGGGCAGGGGGCGGGCACTGAAGCTTTCTTT.

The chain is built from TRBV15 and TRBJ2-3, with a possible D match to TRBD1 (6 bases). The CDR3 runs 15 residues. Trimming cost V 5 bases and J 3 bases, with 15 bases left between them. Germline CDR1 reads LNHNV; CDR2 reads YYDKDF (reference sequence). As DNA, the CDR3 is TGTGCCACCAGCCCGACGACAGGTTTGACAGATACGCAGTATTTT. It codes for CATSPTTGLTDTQYF.